This T cell receptor (beta chain) is drawn from a study of blood T cell repertoires in COVID-19. Study details: Sites in the United States, Italy and Spain provided acute and convalescent COVID-19 samples. PBMCs, B-cell-depleted T cells, or T cells were the source of the cDNA or gDNA that made up the material.

This CDR3 spans 15 amino acids. Between the trimmed V and J ends, which lost 0 bases and 2 bases, there was a span of 10 bases. Germline V gene lookup returns CDR1 SGHRS and CDR2 YFSETQ. Authors' methods: The authors estimated nucleated cell counts from reference gene primer amplification. The method was immunoSEQ multiplex PCR; TCRdb's version includes in-frame clones alone and lacks a portion of them. The V and J calls and clone size were taken over from that table, and D and trimming were inferred from the DNA. The data hold around 100,000 clones, with approximately 91% observed a single time. The chain carries TRBV5-1 and TRBJ2-3; D is possibly TRBD1 (6 bases). The specimen was peripheral blood. This clonotype originated in a man aged 50-59 years with acute or convalescent COVID-19. CDR3 sequence (DNA): TGCGCCAGCAGCTTGGGCCGGGGACACACAGATACGCAGTATTTT. This sequence encodes CASSLGRGHTDTQYF. Full variable domain (remainder filled in from reference TRBV5-1 and TRBJ2-3): KAGVTQTPRYLIKTRGQQVTLSCSPISGHRSVSWYQQTPGQGLQFLFEYFSETQRNKGNFPGRFSGRQFSNSRSEMNVSTLELGDSALYLCASSLGRGHTDTQYFGPGTRLTVL.